This T cell receptor (beta chain) originates from a study of blood T cell repertoires in COVID-19. Study in general: T cells, B-cell-depleted T cells, or PBMCs provided the cDNA or gDNA that served as material.

Trimming at V came to 3 bases and at J to 6 bases, leaving 14 bases not matched to a gene. CDR3 length: 17 residues. Patients at the Seattle site were enrolled during active infection and followed longitudinally. Clones were sequenced by immunoSEQ multiplex PCR, and TCRdb holds only the in-frame ones, with some missing. Of roughly 120,000 clones listed, roughly 90% were seen once; the top ten hold around 2.1%. This receptor was taken from a man between 45 and 60 years old with COVID-19, enrolled during active disease. The chain uses TRBV23-1 and TRBJ2-5, with TRBD1 identical over 9 bases. TRBV23-1 is an ORF, with its function uncertain. The material sequenced was peripheral blood. This CDR3 reads CASSHSPGTGCRKTQYF. The CDR3 DNA is TGCGCCAGCAGTCATTCGCCCGGGACAGGGTGTAGGAAGACCCAGTACTTC.